Listed here is a single TCR beta chain. TCRdb keeps only in-frame clones here, not all; method: immunoSEQ multiplex PCR. The sample includes 150,000 to 250,000 clones, approximately 68% of them seen just once. This entry is derived from a study of cytotoxic CD8 clonotypes in ibrutinib-treated CLL. Losses at the gene ends were 2 bases for V and 6 bases for J; bases not matched to a gene: 3. The CDR3 is made up of 14 amino acids. Germline V gene sequence: CDR1 LGHNA, CDR2 YSLEER. The TCR beta libraries used 2 to 2.5 micrograms of genomic DNA that came from cryopreserved PBMCs. This sequence originates from a human donor with chronic lymphocytic leukemia. The chain carries TRBV4-3 and TRBJ2-2; 7 bases align to TRBD2. The sequencing used PBMCs, collected after 24 months of ibrutinib treatment. The CDR3 nucleotides are TGCGCCAGCAGCCAACGACTAGCCCCCGGGGAGCTGTTTTTT. Encoded protein: CASSQRLAPGELFF.